Reported below is one T cell receptor beta chain. The table came from immunoSEQ multiplex PCR; TCRdb's copy has only in-frame clones and leaves some out. Of roughly 79,000 clones in the sample, 80% to 85% were seen once. The data derive from a study of blood T cell repertoires in COVID-19. Study-wide context: Acute-phase and convalescent COVID-19 samples originated in the United States, Italy and Spain.

What was sequenced was peripheral blood. This TCR was sampled from a man aged 45 to 65 with acute or convalescent COVID-19.

CDR3 sequence reads: CASSSGLAGVIEQFF. The CDR3 region has the DNA TGTGCCAGCAGCTCCGGACTAGCGGGAGTTATTGAGCAGTTCTTC. The chain carries TRBV13 and TRBJ2-1; 13 positions agree with TRBD2. Per the germline V gene, CDR1 is PRHDT and CDR2 is FYEKMQ (reference sequence). V lost 4 bases, J lost 9 bases, and 6 bases stayed unmatched. The CDR3 is 15 amino acids.